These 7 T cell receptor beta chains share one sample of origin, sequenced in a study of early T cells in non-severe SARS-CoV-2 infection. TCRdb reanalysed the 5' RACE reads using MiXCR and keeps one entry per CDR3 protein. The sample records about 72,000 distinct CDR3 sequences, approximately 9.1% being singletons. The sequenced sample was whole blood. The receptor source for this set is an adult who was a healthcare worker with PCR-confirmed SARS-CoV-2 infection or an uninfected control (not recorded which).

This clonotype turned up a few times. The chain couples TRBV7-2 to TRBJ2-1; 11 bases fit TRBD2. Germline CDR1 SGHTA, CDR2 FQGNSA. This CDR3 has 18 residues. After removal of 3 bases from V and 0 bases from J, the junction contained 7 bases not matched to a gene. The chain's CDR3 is CASSFSGTSGLSYNEQFF. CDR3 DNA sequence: TGTGCCAGCAGCTTTTCCGGGACTAGCGGCCTCTCCTACAATGAGCAGTTCTTC.

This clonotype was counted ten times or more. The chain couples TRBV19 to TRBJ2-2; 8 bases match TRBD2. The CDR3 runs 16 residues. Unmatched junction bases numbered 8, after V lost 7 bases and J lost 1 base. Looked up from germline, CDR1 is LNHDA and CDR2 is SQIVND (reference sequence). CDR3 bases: TGTGCCAGTACCCAACGCGGGAGGCTGAACACCGGGGAGCTGTTTTTT. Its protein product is CASTQRGRLNTGELFF.

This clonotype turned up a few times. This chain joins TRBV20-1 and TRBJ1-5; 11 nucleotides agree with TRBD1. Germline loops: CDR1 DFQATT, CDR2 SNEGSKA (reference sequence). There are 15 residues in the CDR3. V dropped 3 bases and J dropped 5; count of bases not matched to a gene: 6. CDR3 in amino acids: CSASTGTGGYQPQHF. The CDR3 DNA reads TGCAGTGCTAGCACCGGGACAGGGGGGTATCAGCCCCAGCATTTT.

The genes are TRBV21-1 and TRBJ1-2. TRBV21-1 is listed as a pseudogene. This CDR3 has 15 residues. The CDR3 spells CASSKVCQGLNGYTF. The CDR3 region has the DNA TGTGCCAGCAGCAAAGTCTGCCAGGGCCTCAATGGCTACACCTTC.

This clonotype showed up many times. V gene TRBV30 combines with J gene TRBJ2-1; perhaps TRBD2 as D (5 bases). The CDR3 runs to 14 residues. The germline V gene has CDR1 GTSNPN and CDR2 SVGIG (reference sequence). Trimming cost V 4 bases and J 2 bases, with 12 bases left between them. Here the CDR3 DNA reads TGTGCCTGGACCCTAGCCGAAACCTACAATGAGCAGTTCTTC. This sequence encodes CAWTLAETYNEQFF.

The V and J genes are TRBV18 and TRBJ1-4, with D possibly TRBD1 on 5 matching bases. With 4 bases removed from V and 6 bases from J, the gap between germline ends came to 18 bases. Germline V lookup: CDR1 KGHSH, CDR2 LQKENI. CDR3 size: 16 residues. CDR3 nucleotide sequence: TGTGCCAGCTCACTCCTTGCAGGGCCCAGGGATGAAAAACTGTTTTTT. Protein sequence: CASSLLAGPRDEKLFF.

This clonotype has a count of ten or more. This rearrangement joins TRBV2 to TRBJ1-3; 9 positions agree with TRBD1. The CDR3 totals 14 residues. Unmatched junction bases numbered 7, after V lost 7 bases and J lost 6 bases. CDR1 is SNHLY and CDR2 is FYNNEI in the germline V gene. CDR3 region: CASIKGTGTNTIYF. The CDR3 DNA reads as TGTGCCAGCATCAAAGGGACAGGGACAAACACCATATATTTT.